Listed here is a single T cell receptor beta chain. This record belongs to a study of blood T cell repertoires in COVID-19. Study in general: COVID-19 samples, acute and convalescent, were from the United States, Italy and Spain.

This CDR3 has 15 amino acids. CDR1 SGHAT and CDR2 FQNNGV come from the germline V gene. After removal of 3 bases from V and 5 bases from J, the junction contained 5 bases not matched to a gene. The table came from immunoSEQ multiplex PCR; TCRdb's copy has only in-frame clones and leaves some out. Here the sample spans about 220,000 clones, roughly four fifths being singletons. Participant age was roughly 18 to 95 years, and participants resided in 25 or so US areas. Source material: PBMCs or T cells enriched from blood (not recorded which). The sequence was obtained from an older woman who had recovered from COVID-19. The rearrangement joins TRBV11-2 to TRBJ2-1; TRBD2 matches 9 bases. For the CDR3, the DNA is TGTGCCAGCAGCTTGGTTAGACTAGCGGACAATGAGCAGTTCTTC. This encodes CASSLVRLADNEQFF.